Sequencing of this TCR beta chain was carried out in a study of shared clonotypes between healthy human individuals. Germline V gene sequence: CDR1 KGHSH, CDR2 LQKENI. This CDR3 contains 15 residues. Trimming pared 0 bases from V and 0 bases from J, leaving 9 bases between. Repertoires were generated with immunoSEQ multiplex PCR, while TCRdb's copy carries only in-frame clones and drops some. The repertoire holds about 2 million clones, with 85% to 95% as singletons. The source is a man in his late teens or twenties in good health. The chain has TRBV18 and TRBJ2-7; no firm D call. Sequenced: naive CD4+ T cells sorted from blood. The subset here: CD45RA+ positively selected. This CDR3 reads CASSPPHRSSYEQYF. The DNA of the CDR3 is TGTGCCAGCTCACCACCTCATCGGAGCTCCTACGAGCAGTACTTC.